One and the same sample provided the 13 T cell receptor beta chains below, sequenced in a study of control samples from healthy donors and cancer patients. TCRdb keeps only in-frame clones here, not all; method: immunoSEQ multiplex PCR. The sample includes 35,000 to 55,000 clones, 65% to 80% of them seen just once. Sequences were obtained from formalin-fixed, paraffin-embedded tissue. The receptors derive from a male donor with melanoma.

Only a few counts were recorded for this clone. J is TRBJ2-1 and V is TRBV30; D is unclear. CDR1 GTSNPN and CDR2 SVGIG come from the germline V gene (reference sequence). Trimming shortened V by 3 bases and J by 9 bases, and 9 bases separated the two germline ends. This CDR3 spans 11 amino acids. The CDR3 sequence: CAWSWEGEQFF. In DNA form, the CDR3 reads TGTGCCTGGAGCTGGGAAGGTGAGCAGTTCTTC.

The V gene is TRBV5-1, the J gene TRBJ1-3; D not resolved. The CDR3 totals 14 residues. V dropped 0 bases and J dropped 2 bases, with 6 bases sitting between them. Per germline, CDR1 SGHRS and CDR2 YFSETQ. CDR3 amino acids: CASSLDSAGNTIYF. As DNA, the CDR3 is TGCGCCAGCAGCTTGGACTCAGCTGGAAACACCATATATTTT.

This rearrangement joins TRBV29-1 to TRBJ2-6; TRBD2 matches 7 bases. J lost 0 bases, V lost 4 bases, and 6 bases had no gene match. CDR3 length: 16 amino acids. Looked up from germline, CDR1 is SQVTM and CDR2 is ANQGSEA. The CDR3, as DNA: TGCAGCGTTGGGGAGGGATTCGGCTCTGGGGCCAACGTCCTGACTTTC. Translated: CSVGEGFGSGANVLTF.

Comment on this clone: This may come from a read error, since a much larger clone is one base off. The sample contains more than one DNA sequence encoding this CDR3. This chain uses TRBV7-9 with TRBJ2-7; 8 bases match TRBD2. The CDR3 is made up of 16 amino acids. Germline V gene lookup returns CDR1 SEHNR and CDR2 FQNEAQ (reference sequence). As DNA, the CDR3 is TGTGCCAGCAGCTTAGTAGTTAGCGGGGCCCCCTACGAACAGTACTTC. It translates to CASSLVVSGAPYEQYF. The full variable domain, with the rest looked up from reference TRBV7-9 and TRBJ2-7, is DTGVSQNPRHKITKRGQNVTFRCDPISEHNRLYWYRQTLGQGPEFLTYFQNEAQLEKSRLLSDRFSAERPKGSFSTLEIQRTEQGDSAMYLCASSLVVSGAPYEQYFGPGTRLTVT.

This clone occurred once. The chain uses TRBV19 and TRBJ2-7; 7 positions match TRBD2. CDR1 is LNHDA and CDR2 is SQIVND in the germline V gene (reference sequence). The length of the CDR3 is 13 residues. V lost 1 base, J lost 5 bases, and 2 bases stayed unmatched. CDR3 sequence: CASSIGGSNEQYF. The CDR3 bases are TGTGCCAGTAGTATAGGCGGGAGTAACGAGCAGTACTTC.

The chain employs TRBV6-5 and TRBJ1-6; TRBD1 is a possible D gene (5 bases). The V end lost 2 bases, the J end lost 4 bases, and 9 bases lay between the germline ends. The CDR3 is 15 amino acids. Germline CDR1 MNHEY, CDR2 SVGAGI. DNA for the CDR3: TGTGCCAGCAGTTACCTCCGGGGGTATAATTCACCCCTCCACTTT. Translation: CASSYLRGYNSPLHF.

The CDR3 nucleotides are TGCGCCAGCAGCCAAGAGTCTAGCGGCAGGAGGGATACGCAGTATTTT. The encoded protein is CASSQESSGRRDTQYF. The genes are TRBV4-1 and TRBJ2-3; 7 nucleotides align to TRBD2. CDR3 size: 16 residues. Trimming cost V 0 bases and J 6 bases; bases outside gene matches: 9. CDR1 is MGHRA and CDR2 is YSYEKL in the germline V gene.

The rearrangement joins TRBV12-3 or TRBV12-4 to TRBJ1-1, with a tentative D call TRBD1 (5 bases). The CDR3 is 13 amino acids. The V gene lost 3 bases and the J gene lost 4 bases, with 9 bases spanning the gap. The CDR3 loop is CASSFGGGTEAFF. CDR3 nucleotides: TGTGCCAGCAGTTTTGGGGGGGGCACTGAAGCTTTCTTT.

This chain connects TRBV6-5 to TRBJ1-2; no definite D call. The germline V and J ends were trimmed by 6 bases and 4 bases, with 12 bases remaining between them. Looked up from germline, CDR1 is MNHEY and CDR2 is SVGAGI. The CDR3 sequence is 13 residues long. CDR3 region: CASSTQDLYGYTF. In DNA, the CDR3 is TGTGCCAGCAGCACACAAGACCTCTATGGCTACACCTTC.

The genes are TRBV3-1 (or the pseudogene TRBV3-2) and TRBJ2-7, with no clear D. Germline V gene lookup returns CDR1 LGHDT and CDR2 YNNKEL (reference sequence). CDR3 length equals 16 residues. V lost 0 bases, J lost 4 bases, and 16 bases lay in between. CDR3 sequence: CASSQDPSGWPYEQYF. CDR3 coding DNA: TGTGCCAGCAGCCAAGATCCGTCAGGTTGGCCTTACGAGCAGTACTTC.

This chain connects TRBV7-3 to TRBJ2-1; 10 bases are shared with TRBD1. Per germline, CDR1 SGHTA and CDR2 FQGTGA. The V and J ends lost 1 base and 5 bases, in that order; junction bases with no gene match: 5. The CDR3 has 16 amino acids. CDR3 DNA: TGTGCCAGCAGCTTAAGGGCGGGGACAGGGGACAATGAGCAGTTCTTC. Translated: CASSLRAGTGDNEQFF.

The rearrangement uses TRBV11-2 and TRBJ1-1; 8 positions agree with TRBD1. The CDR3 sequence is 13 residues long. V shed 5 bases and J 5 bases; nucleotides not matched to a gene: 4. Germline assignment: CDR1 SGHAT and CDR2 FQNNGV. CDR3 residues: CASSRDRRTEAFF. In DNA form, the CDR3 reads TGTGCCAGCAGCCGGGACAGGCGGACTGAAGCTTTCTTT.

This clone was picked up a small number of times. V and J are TRBV11-1 and TRBJ2-3; D remains ambiguous. The CDR3 runs to 12 residues. CDR1 SGHAT and CDR2 FQDESV come from the germline V gene (reference sequence). The V gene lost 4 bases and the J gene lost 3 bases, with 5 bases spanning the gap. CDR3 nucleotides: TGTGCCAGCAGCTCTTATACAGATACGCAGTATTTT. Translated: CASSSYTDTQYF.